This T cell receptor (beta chain) is from a study of blood T cell repertoires in COVID-19. Study summary: T cells, B-cell-depleted T cells, or PBMCs supplied cDNA or gDNA.

Per the original data handling: Amplifying reference gene primers gave estimates of nucleated cell counts. The repertoire was sequenced with immunoSEQ multiplex PCR; TCRdb's copy has only in-frame clones and lacks some. The V and J calls and clone size were taken over from that table, and D and trimming were inferred from the DNA. The top ten clones hold approximately 12% of a sample with some 220,000 clones, around 90% of them seen once. Germline V gene lookup returns CDR1 MNHEY and CDR2 SVGAGI. Trimming stripped 6 bases from V and 9 bases from J, with 9 bases between. The length of the CDR3 is 11 residues.

This rearrangement joins TRBV6-5 to TRBJ2-1; possibly TRBD1 for D (6 bases). The receptor's source is a woman aged 18-30 years who had recovered from COVID-19. The sequenced sample consisted of peripheral blood. The CDR3 loop reads CASRQGLEQFF. CDR3 nucleotide sequence: TGTGCCAGCAGACAGGGTCTTGAGCAGTTCTTC.